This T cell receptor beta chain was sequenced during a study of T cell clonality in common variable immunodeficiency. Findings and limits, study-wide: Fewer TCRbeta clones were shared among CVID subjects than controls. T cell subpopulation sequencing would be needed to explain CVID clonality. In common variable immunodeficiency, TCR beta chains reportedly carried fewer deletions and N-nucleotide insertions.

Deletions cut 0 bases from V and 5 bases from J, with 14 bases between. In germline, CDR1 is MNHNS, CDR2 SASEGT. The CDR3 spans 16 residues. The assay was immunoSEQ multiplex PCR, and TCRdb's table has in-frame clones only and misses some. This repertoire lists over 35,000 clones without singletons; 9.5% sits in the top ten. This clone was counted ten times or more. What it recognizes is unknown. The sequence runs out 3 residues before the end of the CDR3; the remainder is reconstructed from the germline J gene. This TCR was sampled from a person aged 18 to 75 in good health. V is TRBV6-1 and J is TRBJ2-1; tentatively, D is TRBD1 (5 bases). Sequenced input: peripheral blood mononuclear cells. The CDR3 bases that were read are TGTGCCAGCAGTGAAGCGAGGCAGGGTGTTAACAATGAG. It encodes CASSEARQGVNNE. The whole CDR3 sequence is CASSEARQGVNNEQFF.